These 7 T cell receptor beta chains were sequenced from one sample in a study of cytomegalovirus exposure and HLA in healthy donors. The assay was immunoSEQ multiplex PCR, and TCRdb's table has in-frame clones only and misses some. The sample includes more than 300,000 clones, 86% of them seen just once. Sequencing was done on a sample of PBMCs. The receptors here all came from a woman aged 18-29 years in good health and CMV-seronegative.

For this clone: With a much larger clone just one base away, this may be a read error. This chain joins TRBV27 and TRBJ1-5; 8 nucleotides agree with TRBD1. J lost 2 bases, V lost 5 bases, and 2 bases had no gene match. The CDR3 consists of 14 residues. Germline CDR1 and CDR2: MNHEY and SMNVEV (reference sequence). The CDR3 protein is CASSPGQGNQPQHF. The CDR3 coding sequence is TGTGCCAGCAGTCCGGGACAGGGCAATCAGCCCCAGCATTTT.

The chain combines TRBV4-3 with TRBJ1-2, with TRBD1 matching over 8 bases. This CDR3 has 15 amino acids. CDR1 is LGHNA and CDR2 is YSLEER in the germline V gene. The trim removed 4 bases at V and 2 bases at J, leaving 6 bases unmatched. The CDR3, as DNA: TGCGCCAGCAGCCGGGACAGGACATTAAACTATGGCTACACCTTC. Encoded protein: CASSRDRTLNYGYTF.

The rearrangement links TRBV27 to TRBJ2-7, with D perhaps matching TRBD2 (5 bases). The ends were cut back, 3 bases at V and 3 bases at J, with 12 bases in the middle. Germline values: CDR1 MNHEY, CDR2 SMNVEV (reference sequence). The CDR3 is made up of 14 amino acids. The CDR3 region has the DNA TGTGCCAGCAGTTTCGTAGCGAGTAGCTACGAGCAGTACTTC. This sequence encodes CASSFVASSYEQYF.

The J gene is TRBJ2-7, the V gene TRBV7-3; 9 bases agree with TRBD1. CDR1 and CDR2 (germline): SGHTA, FQGTGA. CDR3 size: 16 residues. After removal of 2 bases from V and 3 bases from J, the junction contained 8 bases not matched to a gene. CDR3 bases: TGTGCCAGCAGCTTACGTCCGGGACAGGGATTCTACGAGCAGTACTTC. Its translation is CASSLRPGQGFYEQYF. The variable domain in full, completed from reference TRBV7-3 and TRBJ2-7, reads GAGVSQTPSNKVTEKGKYVELRCDPISGHTALYWYRQSLGQGPEFLIYFQGTGAADDSGLPNDRFFAVRPEGSVSTLKIQRTERGDSAVYLCASSLRPGQGFYEQYFGPGTRLTVT.

In DNA, the CDR3 is TGCGCCAGCAGCTTCCAATCTACAGGGGACTCCTACGAGCAGTACTTC. It translates to CASSFQSTGDSYEQYF. The gene calls are TRBV5-1 and TRBJ2-7; 7 bases fit TRBD1. Unmatched junction bases numbered 8, after V lost 2 bases and J lost 0 bases. Germline lookup yields CDR1 SGHRS and CDR2 YFSETQ. The CDR3 is made up of 16 amino acids.

This chain connects TRBV11-2 to TRBJ1-3; D is uncertain. This CDR3 region has 11 residues. The germline V and J ends were trimmed by 5 bases and 3 bases, with 2 bases remaining between them. CDR1 and CDR2 (germline): SGHAT, FQNNGV. The CDR3 DNA reads TGTGCCAGCAGCCATGGAAACACCATATATTTT. It encodes CASSHGNTIYF.

In this sample, this clone turned up once. This sequence joins TRBV30 and TRBJ2-2, with 8 bases fitting TRBD2. This CDR3 is built from 16 residues. The V gene's germline CDR1 is GTSNPN and CDR2 SVGIG (reference sequence). Losses at the gene ends were 3 bases for V and 0 bases for J; bases not matched to a gene: 6. The CDR3 protein is CAWRGGSGTNTGELFF. The CDR3 DNA follows: TGTGCCTGGAGAGGTGGTAGCGGGACGAACACCGGGGAGCTGTTTTTT.